The 17 T cell receptor beta chains below come from one sample, sequenced in a study of CD8 T cells in ankylosing spondylitis. One entry per CDR3 protein, called by TCRdb with MiXCR from the 5' RACE reads. The sample contains about 160,000 distinct CDR3 sequences, 18% of which appear only once. The sequenced material came from blood, either unsorted or a sorted T cell fraction (not recorded which). These receptors originate from a male donor with ankylosing spondylitis or in good health (not recorded which).

This clonotype occurred many times. The chain is built from TRBV20-1 and TRBJ2-3, with D perhaps TRBD1 or TRBD2 (5 bases each). With 4 bases removed from V and 2 bases from J, the gap between germline ends came to 19 bases. The CDR3 sequence is 16 residues long. Looked up from germline, CDR1 is DFQATT and CDR2 is SNEGSKA (reference sequence). CDR3 loop: CSATKGVSRDTDTQYF. The DNA of the CDR3 is TGCAGTGCTACGAAAGGGGTTTCTCGGGACACAGATACGCAGTATTTT.

For this clonotype: This could be a read error, since a much larger clone is one nucleotide away. This chain uses TRBV6-1 with TRBJ2-7; 7 bases match TRBD1. The germline gives CDR1 MNHNS, CDR2 SASEGT. This CDR3 has 14 residues. The CDR3 coding sequence is TGTACCAGCTGTAGGGGGCCGCTTGTCTACGAGCAGTACTTC. Translated: CTSCRGPLVYEQYF.

In this sample, this clonotype turned up many times. The chain employs TRBV29-1 and TRBJ2-3, with D possibly called TRBD1 or TRBD2 (5 bases each). The CDR3 covers 14 residues. Looked up from germline, CDR1 is SQVTM and CDR2 is ANQGSEA. V lost 5 bases and J lost 0, with 12 bases in between. CDR3 sequence (DNA): TGCAGCGTTTCGGCCGGGGCTAGCACAGATACGCAGTATTTT. Its protein product is CSVSAGASTDTQYF.

This clonotype was counted many times. The V and J genes are TRBV27 and TRBJ1-1, with TRBD1 as a possible D gene (6 bases). This CDR3 is 14 amino acids long. Trimming stripped 0 bases from V and 4 bases from J, with 9 bases between. Germline-derived CDR1 and CDR2 are MNHEY and SMNVEV (reference sequence). CDR3 nucleotide sequence: TGTGCCAGCAGTTTATCGGGACACCTCACTGAAGCTTTCTTT. Its translation is CASSLSGHLTEAFF.

The chain joins TRBV9 to TRBJ2-3; no definite D call. Per the germline V gene, CDR1 is SGDLS and CDR2 is YYNGEE. V was pared by 0 bases and J by 3 bases, with 2 bases between. The CDR3 totals 12 residues. CDR3 bases: TGTGCCAGCAGCGTAGTTACAGATACGCAGTATTTT. Its translation: CASSVVTDTQYF.

This clonotype has a count of ten or more. CDR3 loop: CASSRQTGGRSEAFF. Here the CDR3 DNA reads TGCGCCAGCAGTCGCCAGACGGGGGGCAGGTCTGAAGCTTTCTTT. The chain carries TRBV5-1 and TRBJ1-1; D is perhaps TRBD1 (6 bases). The germline gives CDR1 SGHRS, CDR2 YFSETQ. V lost 5 bases and J lost 6, with 20 bases in between. The CDR3 spans 15 residues.

This clonotype was detected a few times. This chain connects TRBV20-1 to TRBJ1-2, with D tentatively TRBD1 (6 bases). Trimming took 0 bases from V and 4 from J, leaving 15 bases between them. The CDR3 contains 15 residues. Germline CDR1 DFQATT, CDR2 SNEGSKA (reference sequence). The CDR3, as DNA: TGCAGTGCTAGAGATCCCAGGACAGATACCTATGGCTACACCTTC. Its translation: CSARDPRTDTYGYTF.

The table lists this clonotype with a few counts. The chain is built from TRBV20-1 and TRBJ1-2, with 7 bases lining up with TRBD1. V gave up 6 bases and J gave up 7 bases; unmatched junction bases: 8. From germline, CDR1 is DFQATT and CDR2 SNEGSKA (reference sequence). The CDR3 spans 12 residues. The CDR3 reads CSADRDEGGYTF. Written as DNA, the CDR3 is TGCAGTGCCGACAGGGATGAAGGTGGCTACACCTTC.

CDR3 DNA sequence: TGCAGCGTTGTGAGGCGATCTGACAATGAGCAGTTCTTC. Its translation: CSVVRRSDNEQFF. The rearrangement links TRBV29-1 to TRBJ2-1, with D uncertain. The CDR3 covers 13 residues. V lost 4 bases to trimming and J lost 5 bases, with 12 bases between them. Germline-derived CDR1 and CDR2 are SQVTM and ANQGSEA.

This clonotype was recorded many times. The rearrangement links TRBV12-3 or TRBV12-4 to TRBJ1-1; tentative D call: TRBD1 (5 bases). Trimming removed 4 bases from V and 2 bases from J, with 14 bases in between. The CDR3 consists of 15 residues. The chain's CDR3 is CASSYRRETNTEAFF. The CDR3 DNA reads TGTGCCAGCAGTTACCGCAGGGAAACCAACACTGAAGCTTTCTTT.

This clonotype was detected ten times or more. The J gene is TRBJ1-1, the V gene TRBV20-1; D gene ambiguous. Looked up from germline, CDR1 is DFQATT and CDR2 is SNEGSKA (reference sequence). Trimming removed 5 bases at V and 8 bases at J, with 9 bases between. This CDR3 has 10 amino acids. CDR3 nucleotide sequence: TGCAGTGCTCAGTCCCGGGAAGCTTTCTTT. It specifies CSAQSREAFF.

This clonotype was observed a few times. V gene TRBV28 combines with J gene TRBJ2-3; possible D gene TRBD1, 6 bases. V lost 5 bases to trimming and J lost 5 bases, with 14 bases between them. CDR1 is MDHEN and CDR2 is SYDVKM in the germline V gene. The CDR3 consists of 14 residues. CDR3 residues: CASSPHLQGDTQYF. Written as DNA, the CDR3 is TGTGCCAGCAGTCCACACCTACAGGGAGATACGCAGTATTTT.

This clonotype was counted only a few times. The chain recombines TRBV20-1 with TRBJ2-7; TRBD2 agrees at 10 bases. This CDR3 comprises 14 residues. With V trimmed by 7 bases and J by 5 bases, 11 bases remained unmatched. Germline lookup yields CDR1 DFQATT and CDR2 SNEGSKA (reference sequence). CDR3 bases: TGCAGTGGCTATGGGGCTAGCGGGAGCCACGAGCAGTACTTC. Translation: CSGYGASGSHEQYF.

This clonotype turned up a few times. The chain combines TRBV5-6 with TRBJ1-1, with no clear D. V lost 3 bases and J lost 8, with 14 bases in between. The germline V gene encodes CDR1 SGHDT and CDR2 YYEEEE. This CDR3 contains 13 residues. The CDR3 DNA sequence: TGTGCCAGCAGCTCGTACTCCCGGTCGGAAGCTTTCTTT. Amino acids: CASSSYSRSEAFF.

The rearrangement joins TRBV7-3 to TRBJ2-7; TRBD2 aligns across 7 bases. V gave up 2 bases and J gave up 4 bases; unmatched junction bases: 2. CDR1 is SGHTA, CDR2 FQGTGA, per germline. The CDR3 is made up of 13 amino acids. The CDR3 here is CASSLRAGYEQYF. In DNA, the CDR3 is TGTGCCAGCAGCTTACGAGCGGGATACGAGCAGTACTTC.

This clonotype has a count of ten or more. The V gene is TRBV28, the J gene TRBJ2-5; 9 nucleotides line up with TRBD2. Germline V gene data show CDR1 as MDHEN and CDR2 as SYDVKM. V lost 3 bases to trimming and J lost 1 base; unmatched junction nucleotides: 3. This CDR3 spans 15 amino acids. This CDR3 reads CASSFTTSGQETQYF. The CDR3 DNA reads as TGTGCCAGCAGTTTTACGACTAGCGGCCAAGAGACCCAGTACTTC.

The chain couples TRBV29-1 to TRBJ2-1; maybe TRBD1 (6 bases). Germline CDR1 reads SQVTM; CDR2 reads ANQGSEA. The CDR3 spans 18 residues. The ends were cut back, 3 bases at V and 2 bases at J, with 23 bases in the middle. CDR3 loop: CSVELRAQGRGAYNEQFF. CDR3 DNA sequence: TGCAGCGTTGAGCTCCGGGCCCAAGGCAGGGGCGCCTACAATGAGCAGTTCTTC.